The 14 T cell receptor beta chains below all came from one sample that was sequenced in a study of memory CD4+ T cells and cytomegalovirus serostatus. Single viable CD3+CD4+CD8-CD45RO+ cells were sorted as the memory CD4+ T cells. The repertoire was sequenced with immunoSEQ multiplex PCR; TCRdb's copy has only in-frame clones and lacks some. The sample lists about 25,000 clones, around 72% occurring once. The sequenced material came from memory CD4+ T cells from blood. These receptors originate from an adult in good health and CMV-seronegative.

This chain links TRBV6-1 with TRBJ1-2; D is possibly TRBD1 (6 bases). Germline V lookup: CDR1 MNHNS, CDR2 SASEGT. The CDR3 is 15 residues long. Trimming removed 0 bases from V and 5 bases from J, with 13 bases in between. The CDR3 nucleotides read TGTGCCAGCAGTGAAGCATGGGCAGGGGAATATGGCTACACCTTC. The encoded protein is CASSEAWAGEYGYTF.

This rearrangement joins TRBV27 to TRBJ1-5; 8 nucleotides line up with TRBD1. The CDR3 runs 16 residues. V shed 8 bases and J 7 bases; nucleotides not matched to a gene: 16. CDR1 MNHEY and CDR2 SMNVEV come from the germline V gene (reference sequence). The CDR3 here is CASRDLTGVERQPQHF. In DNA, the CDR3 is TGTGCCAGCCGGGACCTGACAGGGGTCGAGCGGCAGCCCCAGCATTTT.

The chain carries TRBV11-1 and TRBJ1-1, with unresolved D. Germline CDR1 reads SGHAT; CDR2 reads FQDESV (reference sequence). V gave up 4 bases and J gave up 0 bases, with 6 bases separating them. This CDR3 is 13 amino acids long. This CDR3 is CASSYPMNTEAFF. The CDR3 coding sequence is TGTGCCAGCAGCTACCCCATGAACACTGAAGCTTTCTTT.

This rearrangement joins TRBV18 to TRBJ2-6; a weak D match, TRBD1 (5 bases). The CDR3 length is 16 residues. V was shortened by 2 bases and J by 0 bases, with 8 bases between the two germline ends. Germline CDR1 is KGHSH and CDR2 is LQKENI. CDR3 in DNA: TGTGCCAGCTCACCAGGCAGGGCCTCTGGGGCCAACGTCCTGACTTTC. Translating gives CASSPGRASGANVLTF. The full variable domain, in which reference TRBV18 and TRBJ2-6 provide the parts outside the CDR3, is NAGVMQNPRHLVRRRGQEARLRCSPMKGHSHVYWYRQLPEEGLKFMVYLQKENIIDESGMPKERFSAEFPKEGPSILRIQQVVRGDSAAYFCASSPGRASGANVLTFGAGSRLTVL.

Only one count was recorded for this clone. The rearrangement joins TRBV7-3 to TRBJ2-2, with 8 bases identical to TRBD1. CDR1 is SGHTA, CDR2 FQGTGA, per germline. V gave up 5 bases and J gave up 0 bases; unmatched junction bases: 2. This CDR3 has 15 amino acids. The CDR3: CASSRTGSNTGELFF. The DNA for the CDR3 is TGTGCCAGCAGCCGGACAGGGTCGAACACCGGGGAGCTGTTTTTT.

The CDR3 sequence: CSAWGGSGANVLTF. The CDR3, as DNA: TGCAGCGCATGGGGGGGCTCTGGGGCCAACGTCCTGACTTTC. The J gene is TRBJ2-6, the V gene TRBV29-1, with 7 bases fitting TRBD2. J gave up 0 bases and V 7 bases, and 3 bases lay outside the gene matches. The germline CDR1 and CDR2 sequences are SQVTM and ANQGSEA. There are 14 residues in the CDR3.

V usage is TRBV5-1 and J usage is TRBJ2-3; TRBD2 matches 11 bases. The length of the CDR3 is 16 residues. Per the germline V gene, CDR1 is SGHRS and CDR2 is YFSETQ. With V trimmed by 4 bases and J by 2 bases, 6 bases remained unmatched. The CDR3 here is CASSPRLAGPTDTQYF. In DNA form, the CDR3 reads TGCGCCAGCAGCCCCAGACTAGCGGGACCCACAGATACGCAGTATTTT.

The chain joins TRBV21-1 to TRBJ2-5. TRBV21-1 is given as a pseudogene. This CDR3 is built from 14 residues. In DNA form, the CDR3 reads TGTGCCAGCAGCAAAGTAGGGTTACCGGAGACCCAGTACTTC. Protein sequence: CASSKVGLPETQYF.

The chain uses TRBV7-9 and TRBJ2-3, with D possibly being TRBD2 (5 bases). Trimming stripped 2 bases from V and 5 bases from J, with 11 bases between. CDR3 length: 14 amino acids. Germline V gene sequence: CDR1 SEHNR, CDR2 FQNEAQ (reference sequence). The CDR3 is CASSLFGVGDTQYF. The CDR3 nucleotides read TGTGCCAGCAGCTTATTCGGGGTAGGAGATACGCAGTATTTT.

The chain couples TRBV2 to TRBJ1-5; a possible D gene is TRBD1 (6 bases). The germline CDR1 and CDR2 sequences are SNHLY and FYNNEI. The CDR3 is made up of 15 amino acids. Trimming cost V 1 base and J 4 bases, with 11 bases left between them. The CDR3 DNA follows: TGTGCCAGCAGTGAAGGACAGGCCTTTAATCAGCCCCAGCATTTT. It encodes CASSEGQAFNQPQHF.

CDR3 sequence reads: CASSRAFSSRKGEQYF. CDR3 nucleotide sequence: TGTGCCAGCAGCCGAGCATTCTCGTCCAGGAAAGGCGAGCAGTACTTC. The rearrangement links TRBV11-3 to TRBJ2-7; no definite D call. The V end was cut by 5 bases, the J end by 6 bases, with 23 bases between. Looked up from germline, CDR1 is SGHNT and CDR2 is YENEEA. CDR3 length: 16 residues. Full variable domain (outside the CDR3, taken from reference TRBV11-3 and TRBJ2-7): EAGVVQSPRYKIIEKKQPVAFWCNPISGHNTLYWYLQNLGQGPELLIRYENEEAVDDSQLPKDRFSAERLKGVDSTLKIQPAELGDSAVYLCASSRAFSSRKGEQYFGPGTRLTVT.

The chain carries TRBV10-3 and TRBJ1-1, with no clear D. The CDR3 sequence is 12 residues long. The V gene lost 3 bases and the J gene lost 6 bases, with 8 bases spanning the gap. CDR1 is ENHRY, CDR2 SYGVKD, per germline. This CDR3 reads CAISEADSEAFF. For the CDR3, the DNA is TGTGCCATCAGTGAAGCCGATTCTGAAGCTTTCTTT.

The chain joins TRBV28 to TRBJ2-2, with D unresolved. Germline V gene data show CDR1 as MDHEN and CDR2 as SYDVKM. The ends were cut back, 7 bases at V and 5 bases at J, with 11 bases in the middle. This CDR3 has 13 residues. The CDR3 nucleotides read TGTGCCAGCATCCTCGAAGGAACCGGGGAGCTGTTTTTT. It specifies CASILEGTGELFF.

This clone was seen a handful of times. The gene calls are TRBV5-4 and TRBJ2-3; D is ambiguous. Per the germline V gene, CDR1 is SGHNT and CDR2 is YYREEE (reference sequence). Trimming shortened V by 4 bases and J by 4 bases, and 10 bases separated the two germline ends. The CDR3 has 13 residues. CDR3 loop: CASSLAIADTQYF. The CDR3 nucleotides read TGTGCCAGCAGCCTGGCGATTGCAGATACGCAGTATTTT.